Relative to its sample, the clone carrying this T cell receptor beta chain is medium-sized (0.01 to 0.1%). Its target is not known. This record belongs to a study of spatial heterogeneity in lung cancer. Study outcomes and limitations: More often at tumor resection than at routine follow-up, ubiquitous expanded tumor TCRs were detected in the blood.

Every molecule of TCR cDNA had its own unique molecular identifier. TCRdb reanalysed the 5' RACE reads using MiXCR and keeps one entry per CDR3 protein. The sample lists 15,000 to 20,000 distinct CDR3 sequences, over 20% occurring once. The germline gives CDR1 MNHNS, CDR2 SASEGT. V gave up 3 bases and J gave up 6 bases, with 15 bases separating them. This CDR3 is built from 15 residues. Time point meaning: sample taken at primary tumor resection. Unsorted tumor, nontumor lung tissue or cryopreserved PBMC supplied the whole RNA. The donors comprised about 70 untreated early-stage non-small cell lung cancer patients.

The rearrangement uses TRBV6-1 and TRBJ1-5, with D tentatively TRBD1 (6 bases). The source of this sequence is a female donor with early-stage non-small cell lung cancer. The specimen comprised PBMCs, sampled at surgery. The CDR3 DNA follows: TGTGCCAGCAGTGATGGGCAGGGGAGGACTCAGCCCCAGCATTTT. It specifies CASSDGQGRTQPQHF.